This TCR beta chain emerged from a study of cytomegalovirus exposure and HLA in healthy donors. The CDR3 sequence is 16 residues long. The V gene lost 4 bases and the J gene lost 4 bases, with 19 bases spanning the gap. Germline lookup yields CDR1 SGHAT and CDR2 FQNNGV. PCR primers comprised 60 Vbeta and 13 Jbeta primers. Profiling relied on immunoSEQ multiplex PCR, and the TCRdb table lists in-frame clones only, not all of them. The sample yields 100,000 to 150,000 clones, roughly 80% seen once. The gene calls are TRBV11-2 and TRBJ2-5; D may be TRBD1 (6 bases). This sequence was found in a man aged 30 to 39 in good health and CMV-seronegative. Sample: PBMCs. CDR3 in DNA: TGTGCCAGCAGCTCTTTCTGGCAGGGGCCGCCAGAGACCCAGTACTTC. Its translation is CASSSFWQGPPETQYF. Supplemented by reference TRBV11-2 and TRBJ2-5, the full variable domain reads EAGVAQSPRYKIIEKRQSVAFWCNPISGHATLYWYQQILGQGPKLLIQFQNNGVVDDSQLPKDRFSAERLKGVDSTLKIQPAKLEDSAVYLCASSSFWQGPPETQYFGPGTRLLVL.